The 25 T cell receptor beta chains below all came from one sample that was sequenced in a study of T cell responses to AZD1222 COVID-19 vaccine. The repertoire was sequenced with immunoSEQ multiplex PCR; TCRdb's copy has only in-frame clones and lacks some. The data hold tens of thousands of clones, with roughly nine tenths observed a single time. The sample in question was peripheral blood, obtained on day 0 of AZD1222 vaccination. The source of these receptors is an adult in good health.

The sample holds one count of this clone. A junction end diverges from the germline sequence, so it may reflect a read error. The rearrangement links TRBV2 to TRBJ1-5, with D uncertain. The CDR3 consists of 13 residues. Germline CDR1 SNHLY, CDR2 FYNNEI. The CDR3 here is CASSLSSNQPQHF. CDR3 bases: TGTGCCAGCAGTCTGAGTAGCAACCAGCCCCAGCATTTT.

The rearrangement links TRBV28 to TRBJ1-5; D is unresolved. Germline values: CDR1 MDHEN, CDR2 SYDVKM. With 6 bases removed from V and 7 bases from J, the gap between germline ends came to 16 bases. CDR3 length: 14 residues. The CDR3 loop is CASSGVPVAQPQHF. The CDR3 region has the DNA TGTGCCAGCAGCGGCGTACCGGTGGCCCAGCCCCAGCATTTT.

The chain carries TRBV5-1 and TRBJ1-1; D gene uncertain. The ends were cut back, 0 bases at V and 4 bases at J, with 10 bases in the middle. The CDR3 length is 14 residues. In germline, CDR1 is SGHRS, CDR2 YFSETQ. CDR3 in DNA: TGCGCCAGCAGCTTGGAACCCCCGGGCACTGAAGCTTTCTTT. Translation gives CASSLEPPGTEAFF.

This chain joins TRBV7-8 and TRBJ2-6; D perhaps matches TRBD1 (6 bases). The V gene's germline CDR1 is SGHVS and CDR2 FQNEAQ. V lost 1 base and J 2 bases, leaving 9 bases between the germline ends. This CDR3 comprises 16 residues. The CDR3 coding sequence is TGTGCCAGCAGCTTAGAAGCAGGGGCTGGGGCCAACGTCCTGACTTTC. Translating it yields CASSLEAGAGANVLTF.

The CDR3 reads CASSLGSGGGSYGYTF. DNA of the CDR3: TGTGCCAGCAGCTTAGGTTCCGGGGGTGGAAGCTATGGCTACACCTTC. The chain couples TRBV7-9 to TRBJ1-2; possible D gene TRBD1, 5 bases. Germline CDR1 reads SEHNR; CDR2 reads FQNEAQ (reference sequence). With 1 base removed from V and 4 bases from J, the gap between germline ends came to 16 bases. The CDR3 is made up of 16 amino acids.

The genes are TRBV5-1 and TRBJ2-2, with 9 positions matching TRBD1. With 3 bases clipped from V and 5 bases from J, the junction kept 8 bases outside the gene matches. This CDR3 contains 16 residues. Germline CDR1 reads SGHRS; CDR2 reads YFSETQ. The CDR3 nucleotides read TGCGCCAGCAGCTGGACAGGGGCCCGAGGGACCGGGGAGCTGTTTTTT. It is translated as CASSWTGARGTGELFF.

The CDR3 spells CASNGSGSGTDTQYF. The CDR3 DNA follows: TGTGCCAGCAACGGTAGCGGGAGCGGCACAGATACGCAGTATTTT. The V and J genes are TRBV28 and TRBJ2-3; TRBD2 agrees at 9 bases. V shed 7 bases and J 1 base; nucleotides not matched to a gene: 6. The germline V gene encodes CDR1 MDHEN and CDR2 SYDVKM. The CDR3 extends over 15 amino acids. Complete variable domain (other parts from reference TRBV28 and TRBJ2-3): DVKVTQSSRYLVKRTGEKVFLECVQDMDHENMFWYRQDPGLGLRLIYFSYDVKMKEKGDIPEGYSVSREKKERFSLILESASTNQTSMYLCASNGSGSGTDTQYFGPGTRLTVL.

V usage is TRBV11-2 and J usage is TRBJ2-7, with D possibly being TRBD1 (6 bases). Germline V lookup: CDR1 SGHAT, CDR2 FQNNGV. The CDR3 is 17 amino acids. Trimming removed 0 bases from V and 3 bases from J, with 18 bases in between. The CDR3 protein is CASSLDLGDIKFYEQYF. Here the CDR3 DNA reads TGTGCCAGCAGCTTAGATCTGGGGGACATAAAATTCTACGAGCAGTACTTC. The whole variable domain, filled in from reference TRBV11-2 and TRBJ2-7, reads EAGVAQSPRYKIIEKRQSVAFWCNPISGHATLYWYQQILGQGPKLLIQFQNNGVVDDSQLPKDRFSAERLKGVDSTLKIQPAKLEDSAVYLCASSLDLGDIKFYEQYFGPGTRLTVT.

This clone was recorded once. The chain links TRBV4-1 to TRBJ1-2; the D gene is possibly TRBD1 (5 bases). The CDR3 spans 17 residues. V gave up 1 base and J gave up 5 bases, with 20 bases separating them. Per germline, CDR1 MGHRA and CDR2 YSYEKL. CDR3 nucleotides: TGCGCCAGCAGCCAAGCCCCGTCCGGGACGGGGGGATATGGCTACACCTTC. Translated: CASSQAPSGTGGYGYTF.

This chain uses TRBV13 with TRBJ1-1; D is possibly TRBD1 (5 bases). The germline V gene has CDR1 PRHDT and CDR2 FYEKMQ (reference sequence). V shed 0 bases and J shed 8 bases, with 16 bases lying between them. The CDR3 spans 15 residues. The CDR3, as DNA: TGTGCCAGCAGCTTAGGCCGGGGCTACACAGTGGAAGCTTTCTTT. Its protein product is CASSLGRGYTVEAFF.

The V gene is TRBV2, the J gene TRBJ2-6, with 7 positions matching TRBD1. The junction had 5 bases not matched to a gene; V was cut back by 6 bases and J by 3 bases. CDR1 is SNHLY and CDR2 is FYNNEI in the germline V gene. The CDR3 extends over 15 amino acids. The CDR3 DNA follows: TGTGCCAGCAGAACTACAGGGGTTGGGGCCAACGTCCTGACTTTC. Protein product: CASRTTGVGANVLTF.

This clone was seen just once. This sequence joins TRBV27 and TRBJ2-1; maybe TRBD2 (7 bases). The CDR3 has 16 residues. CDR1 and CDR2 (germline): MNHEY, SMNVEV (reference sequence). The V and J ends lost 7 bases and 9 bases respectively, with 25 bases between them. CDR3: CASTGAGAPRTTEQFF. The DNA for the CDR3 is TGTGCCAGCACCGGGGCGGGGGCGCCACGGACCACTGAGCAGTTCTTC.

V and J are TRBV3-1 (or the pseudogene TRBV3-2) and TRBJ1-1; 8 positions match TRBD1. Germline CDR1 LGHDT, CDR2 YNNKEL (reference sequence). The V gene end was trimmed by 1 base and the J gene end by 11 bases; junction bases not matched to a gene: 9. The CDR3 sequence is 14 residues long. CDR3: CASSQGGQDFLAFF. For the CDR3, the DNA is TGTGCCAGCAGCCAAGGGGGACAGGACTTTTTGGCTTTCTTT.

V is TRBV9 and J is TRBJ2-7; TRBD2 agrees at 14 bases. V lost 4 bases and J lost 6; bases outside the gene matches: 12. Germline CDR1 SGDLS, CDR2 YYNGEE. CDR3 length equals 17 residues. This chain's CDR3 is CASSSQSTGLAGGEQYF. As DNA, the CDR3 is TGTGCCAGCAGCTCCCAGTCGACAGGACTAGCGGGAGGCGAGCAGTACTTC. Supplemented by reference TRBV9 and TRBJ2-7, the full variable domain reads DSGVTQTPKHLITATGQRVTLRCSPRSGDLSVYWYQQSLDQGLQFLIQYYNGEERAKGNILERFSAQQFPDLHSELNLSSLELGDSALYFCASSSQSTGLAGGEQYFGPGTRLTVT.

The genes are TRBV19 and TRBJ1-1; unclear D gene. The CDR3 extends over 12 amino acids. V lost 0 bases to trimming and J lost 8 bases, with 7 bases between them. Germline-derived CDR1 and CDR2 are LNHDA and SQIVND (reference sequence). CDR3 nucleotides: TGTGCCAGTAGTATAGAGACGGAGGAAGCTTTCTTT. It specifies CASSIETEEAFF.

The V call is TRBV6-6, the J call TRBJ2-7; 11 nucleotides agree with TRBD2. Germline assignment: CDR1 MNHNY and CDR2 SVGAGI (reference sequence). The junction had 5 bases not matched to a gene; V was cut back by 2 bases and J by 5 bases. The CDR3 is 15 residues long. In DNA form, the CDR3 reads TGTGCCAGCAGTTACCCCACTAGCGGGAGAAACGAGCAGTACTTC. Translated: CASSYPTSGRNEQYF.

This sequence joins TRBV10-2 and TRBJ2-2; TRBD2 might be the D (6 bases). In germline, CDR1 is WSHSY, CDR2 SAAADI. The V end was cut by 2 bases, the J end by 7 bases, with 11 bases between. This CDR3 has 14 amino acids. The CDR3 nucleotides read TGCGCCAGCAGTGAGCGGGCCGGGGGCGGGGAGCTGTTTTTT. This gives the protein CASSERAGGGELFF.

The chain combines TRBV9 with TRBJ2-1, with 7 bases fitting TRBD2. Germline lookup yields CDR1 SGDLS and CDR2 YYNGEE. CDR3 length: 14 residues. With 3 bases clipped from V and 8 bases from J, the junction kept 8 bases outside the gene matches. In DNA form, the CDR3 reads TGTGCCAGCAGCGCCGGGACTACGGGCGATGAGCAGTTCTTC. Protein: CASSAGTTGDEQFF.

V usage is TRBV18 and J usage is TRBJ1-1; 9 nucleotides line up with TRBD1. Germline trimming cut 3 bases from V and 1 base from J; bases unmatched to any gene: 6. Germline-derived CDR1 and CDR2 are KGHSH and LQKENI. This CDR3 contains 16 residues. The CDR3 spells CASSPGQGIRNTEAFF. The CDR3 DNA reads TGTGCCAGCTCACCGGGACAGGGAATTCGGAACACTGAAGCTTTCTTT.

V usage is TRBV9 and J usage is TRBJ2-1; 7 bases are shared with TRBD1. Germline values: CDR1 SGDLS, CDR2 YYNGEE. V shed 5 bases, J shed 14 bases, and the junction held 10 bases outside the gene matches. CDR3 length: 12 amino acids. This chain's CDR3 is CASRGDSGNKFF. The CDR3, as DNA: TGTGCCAGCAGGGGGGACAGCGGTAATAAGTTCTTC.

The chain recombines TRBV5-6 with TRBJ2-7, with TRBD2 matching 10 bases. The length of the CDR3 is 14 residues. Germline assignment: CDR1 SGHDT and CDR2 YYEEEE. V lost 2 bases, J lost 6 bases, and 5 bases stayed unmatched. The CDR3 region is CASSFGTSEFEQYF. In DNA form, the CDR3 reads TGTGCCAGCAGCTTCGGGACTAGCGAATTCGAGCAGTACTTC.

This chain joins TRBV28 and TRBJ1-2, with TRBD1 matching over 10 bases. V trimming: 6 bases; J trimming: 4 bases; junction bases outside the gene matches: 5. Germline loops: CDR1 MDHEN, CDR2 SYDVKM. This CDR3 spans 14 amino acids. For the CDR3, the DNA is TGTGCCAGCAGCTTGGGACAGGGGACCTATGGCTACACCTTC. The encoded protein is CASSLGQGTYGYTF.

This chain uses TRBV28 with TRBJ1-2, with D uncertain. CDR3 size: 12 residues. V lost 6 bases, J lost 1 base, and 6 bases lay in between. Germline CDR1 and CDR2: MDHEN and SYDVKM. The CDR3 DNA reads TGTGCCAGCAGCTTAGGTAACTATGGCTACACCTTC. Amino acids: CASSLGNYGYTF.

The CDR3 DNA reads as TGTGCCAGCAGCCGCAGACCAGGACAGCTAGTACCGATGGAAAAACTGTTTTTT. Encoded protein: CASSRRPGQLVPMEKLFF. The genes are TRBV4-2 and TRBJ1-4; tentative D call: TRBD1 (6 bases). The CDR3 is 18 amino acids. Germline CDR1 and CDR2: LGHNA and YNFKEQ. The V gene lost 4 bases and the J gene lost 8 bases, with 26 bases spanning the gap.

The chain recombines TRBV5-6 with TRBJ1-1; 12 positions match TRBD1. This CDR3 contains 14 residues. Looked up from germline, CDR1 is SGHDT and CDR2 is YYEEEE. The V and J ends lost 4 bases and 4 bases, in that order; junction bases with no gene match: 2. CDR3 sequence (DNA): TGTGCCAGCAGCGGGGACAGGGGGCCCACTGAAGCTTTCTTT. This codes for CASSGDRGPTEAFF.